This TCR beta chain comes out of a study of cytomegalovirus exposure and HLA in healthy donors. General study results and limits: It was shown in a later analysis that HLA-associated TCR beta chains were more clonally expanded than other, equally common chains.

As regards this clone: No antigen is known for it.

From germline, CDR1 is SGHAT and CDR2 FQNNGV. CDR3 length: 14 amino acids. V was clipped by 2 bases and J by 15 bases; unmatched bases: 10. The PCR had 60 Vbeta and 13 Jbeta primers. Only in-frame clones appear in the TCRdb table, and some are missing; sequencing was by immunoSEQ multiplex PCR. The data show 160,000 or so clones, with roughly 82% seen just once and about 0.5% held by the top ten. Donors were ostensibly healthy at sampling, although undocumented immune exposures were probable. The receptor's source is a woman in her fifties or sixties in good health and CMV-seronegative. The chain combines TRBV11-2 with TRBJ2-1; 10 nucleotides agree with TRBD2. Sequencing was done on a sample of PBMCs. The CDR3 DNA is TGTGCCAGCAGCTTATTGAGCGGGGGGGTGGGCTCGTTCTTC. Residues: CASSLLSGGVGSFF.